The source of this T cell receptor beta chain is a study of T cells in Graves' hyperthyroidism and ophthalmopathy. Study-wide findings and caveats: Blood also showed most of the thyroid clonotypes that were expanded above 0.001.

This clonotype has ten or more counts. Its antigen is not known. TCR beta CDR3 region amplification was performed from RNA transcripts. When the TCR CDR3 underwent first-round RT-PCR, the HTBI primer set was used. TCRdb used MiXCR to reprocess the multiplex PCR reads, holding one entry per CDR3 protein. The sample holds about 400,000 distinct CDR3 sequences, 20% to 25% seen once. The hyperthyroidism was newly diagnosed and had lasted under 2 months; the patients were aged 18 to 65. The V and J ends lost 7 bases and 4 bases, in that order; junction bases with no gene match: 11. The CDR3 covers 15 residues. Germline CDR1 reads MNHNS; CDR2 reads SASEGT.

The receptor's source is a man aged 50-59 years with Graves' hyperthyroidism. The specimen was blood. The V gene is TRBV6-1, the J gene TRBJ2-5; 8 bases align to TRBD2. The CDR3 DNA is TGTGCCAGCACCAAGGGGAGCGGGAGAAGAGAGACCCAGTACTTC. This translates into CASTKGSGRRETQYF.